This T cell receptor (beta chain) came from a study of T cells in Graves' hyperthyroidism and ophthalmopathy. This clonotype has a count of ten or more. Each 10 ml fresh peripheral blood draw supplied the PBMCs. V was shortened by 1 base and J by 11 bases, with 11 bases between the two germline ends. The CDR3 is 12 residues long. CDR1 and CDR2 (germline): SGHNT, YENEEA. RNA transcripts provided the source from which TCR beta CDR3 regions were amplified. The HTBI primer set drove a first-round RT-PCR of the TCR CDR3. Using its own MiXCR run on the multiplex PCR reads, TCRdb lists one record per CDR3 protein. The sample has over 300,000 distinct CDR3 sequences, roughly an eighth seen once.

This receptor was obtained from a woman aged 40 to 55 with Graves' ophthalmopathy. The sequencing sample was made of blood. V usage is TRBV11-3 and J usage is TRBJ1-1; possibly TRBD1 for D (6 bases). CDR3 sequence (DNA): TGTGCCAGCAGCTTAGTTCAGGGGTTGGCTTTCTTT. Translation gives CASSLVQGLAFF.